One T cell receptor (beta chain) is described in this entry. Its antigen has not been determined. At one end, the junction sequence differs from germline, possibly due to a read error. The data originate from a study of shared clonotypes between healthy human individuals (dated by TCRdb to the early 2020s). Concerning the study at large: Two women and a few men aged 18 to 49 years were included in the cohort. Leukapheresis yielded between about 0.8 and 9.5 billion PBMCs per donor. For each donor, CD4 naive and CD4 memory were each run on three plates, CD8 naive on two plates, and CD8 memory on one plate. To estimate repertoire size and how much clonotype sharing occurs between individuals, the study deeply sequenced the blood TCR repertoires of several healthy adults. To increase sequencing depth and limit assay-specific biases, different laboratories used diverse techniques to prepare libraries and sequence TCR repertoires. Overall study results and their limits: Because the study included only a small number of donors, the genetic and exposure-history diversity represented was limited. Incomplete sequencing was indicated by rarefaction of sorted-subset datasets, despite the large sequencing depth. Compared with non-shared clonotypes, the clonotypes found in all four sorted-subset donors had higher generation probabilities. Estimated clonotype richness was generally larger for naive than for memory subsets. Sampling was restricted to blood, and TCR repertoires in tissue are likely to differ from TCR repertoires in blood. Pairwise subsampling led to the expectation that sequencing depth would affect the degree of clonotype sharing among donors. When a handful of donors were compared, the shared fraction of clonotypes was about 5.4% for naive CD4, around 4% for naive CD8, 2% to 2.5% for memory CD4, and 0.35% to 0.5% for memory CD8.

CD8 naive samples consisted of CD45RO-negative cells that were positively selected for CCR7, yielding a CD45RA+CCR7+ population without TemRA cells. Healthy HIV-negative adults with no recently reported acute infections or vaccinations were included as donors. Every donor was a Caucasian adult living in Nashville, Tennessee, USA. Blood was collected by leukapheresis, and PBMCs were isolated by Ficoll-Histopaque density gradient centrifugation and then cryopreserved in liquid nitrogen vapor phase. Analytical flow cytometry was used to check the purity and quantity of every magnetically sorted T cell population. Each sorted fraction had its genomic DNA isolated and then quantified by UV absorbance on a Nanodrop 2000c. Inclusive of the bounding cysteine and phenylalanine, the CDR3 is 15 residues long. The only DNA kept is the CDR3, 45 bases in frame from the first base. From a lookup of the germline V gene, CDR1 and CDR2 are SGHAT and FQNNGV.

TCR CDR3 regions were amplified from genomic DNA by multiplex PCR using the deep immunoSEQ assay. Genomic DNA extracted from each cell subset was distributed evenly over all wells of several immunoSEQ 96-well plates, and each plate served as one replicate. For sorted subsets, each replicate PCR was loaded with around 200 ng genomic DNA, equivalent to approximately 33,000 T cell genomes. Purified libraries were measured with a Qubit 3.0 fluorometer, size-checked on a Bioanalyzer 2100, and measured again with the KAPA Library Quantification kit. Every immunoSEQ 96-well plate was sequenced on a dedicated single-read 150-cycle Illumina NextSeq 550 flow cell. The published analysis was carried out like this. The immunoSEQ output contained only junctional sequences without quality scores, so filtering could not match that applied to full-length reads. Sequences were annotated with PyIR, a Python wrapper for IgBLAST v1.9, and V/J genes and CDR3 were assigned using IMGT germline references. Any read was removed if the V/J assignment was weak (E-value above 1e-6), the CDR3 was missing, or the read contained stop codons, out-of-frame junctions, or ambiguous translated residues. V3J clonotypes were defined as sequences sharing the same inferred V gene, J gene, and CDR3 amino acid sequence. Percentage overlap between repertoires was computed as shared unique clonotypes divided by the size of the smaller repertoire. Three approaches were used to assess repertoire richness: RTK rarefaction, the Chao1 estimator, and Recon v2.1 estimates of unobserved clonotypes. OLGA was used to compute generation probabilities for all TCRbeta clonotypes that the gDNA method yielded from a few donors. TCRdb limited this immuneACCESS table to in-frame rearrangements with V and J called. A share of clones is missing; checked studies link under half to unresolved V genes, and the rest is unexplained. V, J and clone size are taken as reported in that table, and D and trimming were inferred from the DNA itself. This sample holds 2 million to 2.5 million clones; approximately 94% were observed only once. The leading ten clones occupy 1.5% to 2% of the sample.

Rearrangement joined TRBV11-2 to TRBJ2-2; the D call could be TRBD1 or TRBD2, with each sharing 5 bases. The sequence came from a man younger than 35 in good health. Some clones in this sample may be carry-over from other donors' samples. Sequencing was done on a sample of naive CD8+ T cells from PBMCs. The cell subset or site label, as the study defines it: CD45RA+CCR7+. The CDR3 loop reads CACRVVGANTGELFF. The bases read TGTGCCTGCAGGGTGGTGGGGGCGAACACCGGGGAGCTGTTTTTT.